The sample holds one count of the clone carrying this T cell receptor beta chain. Original analysis: For nucleated cells, counts were estimated from reference gene primer amplification. Profiling relied on immunoSEQ multiplex PCR, and the TCRdb table lists in-frame clones only, not all of them. The DNA was the basis for D and trimming; V, J and clone size are from that table. The table lists under 150,000 clones, 84% of them singletons. CDR1 is SEHNR, CDR2 FQNEAQ, per germline (reference sequence). The CDR3 covers 14 residues. The ends lost 1 base at V and 6 bases at J; junction bases unmatched: 6. This sample is part of a study of blood T cell repertoires in COVID-19. Study-wide context: Sites in the United States, Italy and Spain provided acute and convalescent COVID-19 samples. PBMCs, B-cell-depleted T cells, or T cells provided the cDNA or gDNA that made up the material.

The chain has TRBV7-9 and TRBJ2-7; 7 positions match TRBD1. What was sequenced was PBMCs or T cells enriched from blood (not recorded which). This receptor was identified in a man aged 40-49 years with acute COVID-19. DNA for the CDR3: TGTGCCAGCAGCTTAGGTGAGGGGGCCGTCGAGCAGTACTTC. This gives the protein CASSLGEGAVEQYF.